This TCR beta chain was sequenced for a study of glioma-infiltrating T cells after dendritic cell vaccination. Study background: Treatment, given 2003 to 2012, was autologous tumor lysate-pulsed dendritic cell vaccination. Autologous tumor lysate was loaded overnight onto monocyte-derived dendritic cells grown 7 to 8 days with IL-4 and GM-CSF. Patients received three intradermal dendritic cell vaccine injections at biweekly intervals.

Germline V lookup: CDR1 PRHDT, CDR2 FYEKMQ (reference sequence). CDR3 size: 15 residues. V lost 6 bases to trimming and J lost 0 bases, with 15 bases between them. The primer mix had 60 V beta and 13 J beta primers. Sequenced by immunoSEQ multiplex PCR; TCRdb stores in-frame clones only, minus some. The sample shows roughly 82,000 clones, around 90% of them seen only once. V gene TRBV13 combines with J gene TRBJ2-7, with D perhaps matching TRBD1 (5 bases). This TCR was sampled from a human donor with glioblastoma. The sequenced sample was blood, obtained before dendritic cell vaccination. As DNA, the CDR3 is TGTGCCAGCAGGGCCCCAGGGATCAGCTCCTACGAGCAGTACTTC. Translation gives CASRAPGISSYEQYF.